The 24 T cell receptor beta chains reported below all come from one sample, sequenced in a study of early T cells in non-severe SARS-CoV-2 infection. Each CDR3 protein gets one entry after TCRdb re-called the 5' RACE reads with MiXCR. The sample shows approximately 98,000 distinct CDR3 sequences, 9.5% to 13% of them seen only once. Sequenced: whole blood. These receptors all come from an adult who was a healthcare worker with PCR-confirmed SARS-CoV-2 infection or an uninfected control (not recorded which).

This clonotype appeared many times. The chain couples TRBV24-1 to TRBJ2-3; D uncertain. This CDR3 is 14 amino acids long. CDR1 is KGHDR and CDR2 is SFDVKD in the germline V gene. The V and J ends lost 3 bases and 0 bases respectively, with 6 bases between them. The CDR3 DNA reads TGTGCCACCAGTGATCCCCATAGCACAGATACGCAGTATTTT. Amino acid sequence: CATSDPHSTDTQYF.

This clonotype was counted between two and nine times. The chain carries TRBV29-1 and TRBJ1-4, with D unclear. The CDR3 has 12 amino acids. From germline, CDR1 is SQVTM and CDR2 ANQGSEA. V was trimmed by 6 bases and J by 4 bases, leaving 9 bases between them. The CDR3 nucleotides are TGCAGCGTGTGGTCGGGTAATGAAAAACTGTTTTTT. Translating it yields CSVWSGNEKLFF.

In its sample, this clonotype was seen a few times. The chain combines TRBV12-3 or TRBV12-4 with TRBJ2-1; 8 bases match TRBD2. J was trimmed by 5 bases and V by 7 bases; bases with no gene match: 13. CDR3 length equals 16 residues. CDR3 region: CASTPGGGRRDNEQFF. As DNA, the CDR3 is TGTGCCAGCACCCCCGGGGGGGGACGGCGTGACAATGAGCAGTTCTTC.

This clonotype was found once. V usage is TRBV6-2 or TRBV6-3 and J usage is TRBJ2-7, with D perhaps being TRBD1 or TRBD2 (5 bases each). This CDR3 has 16 amino acids. Germline V gene data show CDR1 as MNHEY and CDR2 as SVGEGT. The ends were cut back, 6 bases at V and 4 bases at J, with 22 bases in the middle. CDR3: CASSPEGTRYRYEQYF. For the CDR3, the DNA is TGTGCCAGCAGCCCCGAGGGGACCCGGTATCGTTACGAGCAGTACTTC.

For the CDR3, the DNA is TGTGCCACCAGCTGGGGGGCAGCTGAAGCTTTCTTT. Translated, it gives CATSWGAAEAFF. The V and J genes are TRBV15 and TRBJ1-1; D might be TRBD1 (6 bases). The CDR3 spans 12 residues. V was shortened by 5 bases and J by 6 bases, with 10 bases between the two germline ends. Germline V CDR1 and CDR2: LNHNV, YYDKDF (reference sequence).

In this sample, this clonotype turned up many times. V is TRBV6-6 and J is TRBJ1-1; D is ambiguous. The CDR3 extends over 13 amino acids. V lost 8 bases to trimming and J lost 5 bases, with 15 bases between them. Germline CDR1 and CDR2: MNHNY and SVGAGI (reference sequence). CDR3 DNA: TGTGCCAGCTGGGCGGAACCGGGGACTGAAGCTTTCTTT. It is translated as CASWAEPGTEAFF.

This clonotype was seen at least ten times. At one end, the junction sequence differs from germline, possibly due to a read error. V usage is TRBV11-3 and J usage is TRBJ2-1; the match to TRBD1 covers 9 bases. CDR3 length equals 14 residues. Germline V gives CDR1 SGHNT, CDR2 YENEEA. The CDR3 loop is CASSYSSGGQGPLF. The DNA of the CDR3 is TGTGCCAGCAGCTATAGCTCCGGGGGACAGGGACCTCTCTTC.

Only a few counts were recorded for this clonotype. The rearrangement links TRBV6-5 to TRBJ2-2; D remains ambiguous. The CDR3 sequence is 16 residues long. Trimming removed 8 bases at V and 0 bases at J, with 16 bases between. Germline CDR1 is MNHEY and CDR2 is SVGAGI. CDR3: CASSRAVNSNTGELFF. The DNA of the CDR3 is TGTGCCAGCTCAAGGGCAGTCAATTCGAACACCGGGGAGCTGTTTTTT.

At least ten counts were recorded for this clonotype. V usage is TRBV5-1 and J usage is TRBJ2-2; D is perhaps TRBD1 (6 bases). The CDR3 has 14 amino acids. In germline, CDR1 is SGHRS, CDR2 YFSETQ. V was cut by 3 bases and J by 6 bases, with 12 bases left in between. The chain's CDR3 is CASSWGLLPGELFF. The CDR3 DNA reads as TGCGCCAGCAGCTGGGGGCTCCTCCCCGGGGAGCTGTTTTTT.

This clonotype was picked up a small number of times. The rearrangement uses TRBV6-2 or TRBV6-3 and TRBJ2-4; tentative D call: TRBD2 (5 bases). V was shortened by 8 bases and J by 1 base, with 18 bases between the two germline ends. CDR1 MNHEY and CDR2 SVGEGT come from the germline V gene. This CDR3 comprises 16 residues. The CDR3 nucleotides read TGTGCCAGCGGCACTAGTGGGTCCACGGCCAAAAACATTCAGTACTTC. Translated, it gives CASGTSGSTAKNIQYF.

This clonotype was observed a handful of times. This chain links TRBV12-3 or TRBV12-4 with TRBJ2-2; 12 bases are a match to TRBD2. With V trimmed by 7 bases and J by 3 bases, 15 bases remained unmatched. The CDR3 spans 19 residues. This CDR3 is CASNPFRTSGKRDTGELFF. Here the CDR3 DNA reads TGTGCCAGCAATCCCTTTAGGACTAGCGGGAAGAGGGACACCGGGGAGCTGTTTTTT.

There are a few counts of this clonotype. This sequence joins TRBV2 and TRBJ1-3; no definite D call. V was clipped by 3 bases and J by 4 bases, with 13 bases between them. This CDR3 is built from 15 residues. The germline CDR1 and CDR2 sequences are SNHLY and FYNNEI. The CDR3 sequence: CASSDTGIGGNTIYF. The CDR3 DNA reads as TGTGCCAGCAGTGATACGGGGATTGGCGGAAACACCATATATTTT.

This clonotype appeared a few times. The J gene is TRBJ2-3, the V gene TRBV11-2, with D perhaps TRBD2 (5 bases). This CDR3 has 16 residues. In germline, CDR1 is SGHAT, CDR2 FQNNGV. Trimming removed 0 bases at V and 6 bases at J, with 16 bases between. The CDR3 loop is CASSLEGRLGVDTQYF. The CDR3 DNA sequence: TGTGCCAGCAGCTTAGAAGGACGGCTCGGGGTTGATACGCAGTATTTT. The full variable domain, rest sourced from reference TRBV11-2 and TRBJ2-3, is EAGVAQSPRYKIIEKRQSVAFWCNPISGHATLYWYQQILGQGPKLLIQFQNNGVVDDSQLPKDRFSAERLKGVDSTLKIQPAKLEDSAVYLCASSLEGRLGVDTQYFGPGTRLTVL.

The chain joins TRBV14 to TRBJ1-5, with unresolved D. Trimming pared 3 bases from V and 1 base from J, leaving 1 base between. This CDR3 is 12 amino acids long. In germline, CDR1 is SGHDN, CDR2 FVKESK. DNA of the CDR3: TGTGCCAGCAGCCAGAGCAATCAGCCCCAGCATTTT. This codes for CASSQSNQPQHF.

Only a few counts were recorded for this clonotype. The chain is built from TRBV11-2 and TRBJ1-6; TRBD1 is a possible D gene (6 bases). The CDR3 totals 13 residues. The V gene lost 3 bases and the J gene lost 8 bases, with 8 bases spanning the gap. From germline, CDR1 is SGHAT and CDR2 FQNNGV. In nucleotides, the CDR3 is TGTGCCAGCAGCTTGGAGGGGGATTCACCCCTCCACTTT. Its protein is CASSLEGDSPLHF.

The gene calls are TRBV10-3 and TRBJ1-5, with a tentative D call TRBD1 (5 bases). V was clipped by 10 bases and J by 4 bases, with 17 bases between them. The CDR3 covers 14 residues. Germline-derived CDR1 and CDR2 are ENHRY and SYGVKD. CDR3 nucleotide sequence: TGTGCCACAGGGCAGGGAAAAGAGAATCAGCCCCAGCATTTT. This sequence encodes CATGQGKENQPQHF.

This clonotype was recorded at least ten times. The chain has TRBV19 and TRBJ2-1; TRBD2 aligns across 9 bases. Germline V CDR1 and CDR2: LNHDA, SQIVND (reference sequence). Losses at the gene ends were 4 bases for V and 4 bases for J; bases not matched to a gene: 2. The CDR3 has 14 amino acids. CDR3: CASSTLAGYNEQFF. The CDR3 region has the DNA TGTGCCAGTAGTACCCTAGCGGGATACAATGAGCAGTTCTTC.

The chain recombines TRBV30 with TRBJ2-7; 7 nucleotides match TRBD1. This CDR3 has 14 residues. Germline assignment: CDR1 GTSNPN and CDR2 SVGIG (reference sequence). The V segment lost 0 bases and the J segment 5 bases; nucleotides outside the gene matches: 7. CDR3 region: CAWSVKGTVHEQYF. The CDR3 DNA sequence: TGTGCCTGGAGTGTAAAAGGGACAGTTCACGAGCAGTACTTC.

This clonotype was recorded many times. This chain joins TRBV28 and TRBJ2-1; D is ambiguous. Trimming removed 1 base at V and 10 bases at J, with 5 bases between. Germline V lookup: CDR1 MDHEN, CDR2 SYDVKM. The CDR3 runs 11 residues. The CDR3 here is CASSLLGEQFF. Here the CDR3 DNA reads TGTGCCAGCAGTTTATTGGGGGAGCAGTTCTTC.

This chain joins TRBV7-2 and TRBJ2-1; D assignment may be TRBD1 or TRBD2 (5 bases each). Trimming removed 5 bases at V and 4 bases at J, with 21 bases between. This CDR3 has 17 residues. CDR1 is SGHTA and CDR2 is FQGNSA in the germline V gene. CDR3 loop: CASSQPVGLAGYNEQFF. CDR3 coding DNA: TGTGCCAGCAGCCAACCAGTCGGCCTAGCAGGGTACAATGAGCAGTTCTTC.

This chain joins TRBV19 and TRBJ2-1, with no clear D. CDR1 and CDR2 (germline): LNHDA, SQIVND (reference sequence). The CDR3 runs to 15 residues. The V end lost 7 bases, the J end lost 0 bases, and 13 bases lay between the germline ends. The chain's CDR3 is CASTPEWGSYNEQFF. The CDR3 nucleotides are TGTGCCAGTACGCCGGAGTGGGGCTCCTACAATGAGCAGTTCTTC.

The sample holds many counts of this clonotype. This chain joins TRBV9 and TRBJ2-7; D is undetermined. The CDR3 has 13 residues. V dropped 2 bases and J dropped 6 bases, with 12 bases sitting between them. Germline V gives CDR1 SGDLS, CDR2 YYNGEE. CDR3 sequence: CASSVGQSGEQYF. For the CDR3, the DNA is TGTGCCAGCAGCGTCGGCCAATCCGGCGAGCAGTACTTC.

The rearrangement joins TRBV25-1 to TRBJ2-7; tentative D call: TRBD2 (5 bases). Trimming took 1 base from V and 2 from J, leaving 15 bases between them. CDR3 length: 16 residues. Germline V lookup: CDR1 MGHDK, CDR2 SYGVNS. The CDR3 loop reads CASSELDSLGAYEQYF. DNA of the CDR3: TGTGCCAGCAGTGAATTGGACTCCCTAGGAGCCTACGAGCAGTACTTC.

V is TRBV6-5 and J is TRBJ2-1; 8 bases match TRBD2. The V and J ends lost 10 bases and 6 bases, in that order; junction bases with no gene match: 11. Per the germline V gene, CDR1 is MNHEY and CDR2 is SVGAGI. This CDR3 spans 14 amino acids. The CDR3 DNA is TGTGCCACCCTGCGGGGGGCCAGGAGCAATGAGCAGTTCTTC. This gives the protein CATLRGARSNEQFF.